The T cell receptor beta chain under discussion was sequenced for a study of CD8 T cells in ankylosing spondylitis. TCRdb reanalysed the 5' RACE reads using MiXCR and keeps one entry per CDR3 protein. The data show 210,000 or so distinct CDR3 sequences, less than 9.5% seen once. The CDR3 loop spans 13 amino acids. CDR1 and CDR2 from the germline V gene are KGHSH and LQKENI. Trimming stripped 6 bases from V and 5 bases from J, with 13 bases between. This clonotype was recorded many times. The antigen remains undetermined. Study-wide results and limits: Matched ankylosing spondylitis synovial fluid reportedly contained a significantly enriched population of disease-linked clones. A motif in TCR beta, a set of about eight highly homologous variants, appeared characteristic of ankylosing spondylitis blood.

This chain links TRBV18 with TRBJ1-1; maybe TRBD1 (6 bases). Sequenced material: blood, either unsorted or a sorted T cell fraction (not recorded which). This TCR was recovered from a female donor with ankylosing spondylitis or in good health (not recorded which). CDR3 coding DNA: TGTGCCAGCTCTCCAAATCAGGGGACTGAAGCTTTCTTT. It specifies CASSPNQGTEAFF.